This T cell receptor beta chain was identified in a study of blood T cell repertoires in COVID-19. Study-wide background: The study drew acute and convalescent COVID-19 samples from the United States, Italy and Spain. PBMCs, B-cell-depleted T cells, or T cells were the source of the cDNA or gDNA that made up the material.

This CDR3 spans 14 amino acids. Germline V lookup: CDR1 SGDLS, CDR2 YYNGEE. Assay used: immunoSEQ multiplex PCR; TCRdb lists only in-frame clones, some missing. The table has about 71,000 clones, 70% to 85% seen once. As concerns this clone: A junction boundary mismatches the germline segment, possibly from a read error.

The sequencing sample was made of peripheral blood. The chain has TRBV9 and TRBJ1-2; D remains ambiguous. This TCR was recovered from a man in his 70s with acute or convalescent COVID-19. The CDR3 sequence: CASSVGANNNGYTF. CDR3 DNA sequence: TGTGCCAGCAGCGTAGGGGCCAATAACAATGGCTACACCTTC.